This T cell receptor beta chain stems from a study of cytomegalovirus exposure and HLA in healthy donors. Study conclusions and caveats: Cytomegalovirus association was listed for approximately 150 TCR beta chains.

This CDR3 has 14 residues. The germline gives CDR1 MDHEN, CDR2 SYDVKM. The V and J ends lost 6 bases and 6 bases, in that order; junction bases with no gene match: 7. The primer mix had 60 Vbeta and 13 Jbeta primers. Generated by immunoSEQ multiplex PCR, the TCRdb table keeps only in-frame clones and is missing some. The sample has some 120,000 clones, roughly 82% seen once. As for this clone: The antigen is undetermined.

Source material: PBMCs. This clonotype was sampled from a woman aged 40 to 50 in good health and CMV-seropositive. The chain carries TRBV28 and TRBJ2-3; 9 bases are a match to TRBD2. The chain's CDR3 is CASSGTSSTDTQYF. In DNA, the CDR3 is TGTGCCAGCAGCGGGACTAGCTCGACGGATACGCAGTATTTT.